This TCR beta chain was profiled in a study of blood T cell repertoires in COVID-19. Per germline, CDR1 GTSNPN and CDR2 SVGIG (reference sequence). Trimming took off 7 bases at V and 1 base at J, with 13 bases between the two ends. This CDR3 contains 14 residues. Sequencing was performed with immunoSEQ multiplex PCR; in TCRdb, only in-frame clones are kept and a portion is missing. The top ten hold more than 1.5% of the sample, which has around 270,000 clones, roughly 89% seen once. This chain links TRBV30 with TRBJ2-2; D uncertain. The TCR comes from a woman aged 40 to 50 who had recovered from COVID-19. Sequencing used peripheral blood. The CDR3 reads CASPPGQNTGELFF. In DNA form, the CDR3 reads TGTGCCTCCCCCCCTGGGCAGAACACCGGGGAGCTGTTTTTT.